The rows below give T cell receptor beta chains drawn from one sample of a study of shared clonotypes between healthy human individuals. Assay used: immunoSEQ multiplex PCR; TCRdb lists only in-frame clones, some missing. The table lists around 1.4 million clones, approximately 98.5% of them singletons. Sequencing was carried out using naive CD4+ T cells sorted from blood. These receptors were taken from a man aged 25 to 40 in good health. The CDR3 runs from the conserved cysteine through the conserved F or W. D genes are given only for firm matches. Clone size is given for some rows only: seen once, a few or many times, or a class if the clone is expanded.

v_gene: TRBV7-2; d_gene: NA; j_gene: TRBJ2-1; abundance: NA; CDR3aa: CASSLEVYNEQFF; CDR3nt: TGTGCCAGCAGCTTAGAAGTATACAATGAGCAGTTCTTC
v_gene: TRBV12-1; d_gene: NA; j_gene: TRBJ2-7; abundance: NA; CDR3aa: CASSFGQGLLSSYEQYF; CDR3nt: TGTGCCAGCAGCTTTGGACAGGGACTACTGAGCTCCTACGAGCAGTACTTC
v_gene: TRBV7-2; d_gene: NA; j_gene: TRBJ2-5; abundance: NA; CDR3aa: CASSLVGRSDGETQYF; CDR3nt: TGTGCCAGCAGCTTAGTGGGGAGGAGTGATGGCGAGACCCAGTACTTC
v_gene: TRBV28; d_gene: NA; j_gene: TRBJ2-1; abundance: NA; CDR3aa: CASSLIDDEQFF; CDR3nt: TGTGCCAGCAGTTTAATCGACGATGAGCAGTTCTTC
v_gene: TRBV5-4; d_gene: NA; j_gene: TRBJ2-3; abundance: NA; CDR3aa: CASSLEGAPPSTDTQYF; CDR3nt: TGTGCCAGCAGCTTGGAAGGAGCGCCGCCTAGCACAGATACGCAGTATTTT
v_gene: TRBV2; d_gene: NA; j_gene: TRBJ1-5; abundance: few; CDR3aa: CASSEAGLLYQPQHF; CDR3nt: TGTGCCAGCAGTGAAGCTGGTCTTTTGTATCAGCCCCAGCATTTT
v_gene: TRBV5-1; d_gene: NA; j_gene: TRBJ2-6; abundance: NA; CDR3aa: CASGTAGANVLTF; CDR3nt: TGCGCCAGCGGGACCGCGGGGGCCAACGTCCTGACTTTC
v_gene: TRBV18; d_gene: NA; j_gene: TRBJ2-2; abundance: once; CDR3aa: CASSPRDTGPRELFF; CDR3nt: TGTGCCAGCTCACCACGGGATACTGGCCCCCGGGAGCTGTTTTTT
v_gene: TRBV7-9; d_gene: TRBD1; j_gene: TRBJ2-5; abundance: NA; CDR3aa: CASSPQGQVMETQYF; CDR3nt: TGTGCCAGCAGCCCACAGGGACAGGTTATGGAGACCCAGTACTTC
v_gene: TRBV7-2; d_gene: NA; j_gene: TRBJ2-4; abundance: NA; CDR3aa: CASSLGVANIQYF; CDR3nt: TGTGCCAGCAGCTTAGGGGTTGCAAACATTCAGTACTTC
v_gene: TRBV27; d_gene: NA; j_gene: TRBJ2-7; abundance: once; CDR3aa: CASSLFLGRPYEQYF; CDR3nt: TGTGCCAGCAGTTTATTTCTCGGCAGACCCTACGAGCAGTACTTC
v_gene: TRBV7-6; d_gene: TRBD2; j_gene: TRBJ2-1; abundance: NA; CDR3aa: CASSLVVGTSGNEQFF; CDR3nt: TGTGCCAGCAGCTTAGTTGTCGGGACTAGCGGGAATGAGCAGTTCTTC
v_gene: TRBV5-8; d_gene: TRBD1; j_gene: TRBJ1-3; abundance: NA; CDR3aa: CASSLRDRVIGNTIYF; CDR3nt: TGTGCCAGCAGCTTAAGAGACAGGGTTATAGGAAACACCATATATTTT
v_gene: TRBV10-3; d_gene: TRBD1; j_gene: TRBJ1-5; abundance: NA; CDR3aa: CATSKGTGGAIQPQHF; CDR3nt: TGTGCCACCTCTAAGGGGACAGGGGGTGCTATTCAGCCCCAGCATTTT
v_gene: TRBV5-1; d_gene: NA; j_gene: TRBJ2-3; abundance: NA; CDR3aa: CASSLGTLLTDTQYF; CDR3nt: TGCGCCAGCAGCTTAGGGACATTATTGACAGATACGCAGTATTTT
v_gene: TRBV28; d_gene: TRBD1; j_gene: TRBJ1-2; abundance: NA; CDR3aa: CASTKGQGFYTF; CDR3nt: TGTGCCAGCACCAAAGGACAGGGCTTCTACACCTTC
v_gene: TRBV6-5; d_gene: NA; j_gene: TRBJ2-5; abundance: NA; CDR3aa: CASTQGQETQYF; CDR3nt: TGTGCCAGCACCCAGGGGCAAGAGACCCAGTACTTC
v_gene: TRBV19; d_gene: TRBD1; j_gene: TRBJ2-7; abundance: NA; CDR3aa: CASRMWQGAHEQYF; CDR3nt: TGTGCCAGTAGAATGTGGCAGGGGGCCCACGAGCAGTACTTC
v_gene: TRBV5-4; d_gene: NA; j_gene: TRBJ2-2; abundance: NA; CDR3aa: CASSSLRGTGELFF; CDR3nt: TGTGCCAGCAGCTCCCTTCGAGGGACCGGGGAGCTGTTTTTT
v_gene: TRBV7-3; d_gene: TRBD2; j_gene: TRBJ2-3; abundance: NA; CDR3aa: CASSPRDSGSPTDTQYF; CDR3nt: TGTGCCAGCAGCCCCCGGGATAGCGGGAGCCCCACAGATACGCAGTATTTT
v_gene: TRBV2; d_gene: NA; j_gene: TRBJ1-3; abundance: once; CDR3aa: CASSDFRFANSGNTIYF; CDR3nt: TGTGCCAGCAGTGATTTCCGTTTTGCAAACTCTGGAAACACCATATATTTT
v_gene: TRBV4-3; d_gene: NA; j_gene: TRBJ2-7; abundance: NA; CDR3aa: CASSQEAREYEQYF; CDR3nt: TGCGCCAGCAGCCAAGAGGCCAGGGAGTACGAGCAGTACTTC